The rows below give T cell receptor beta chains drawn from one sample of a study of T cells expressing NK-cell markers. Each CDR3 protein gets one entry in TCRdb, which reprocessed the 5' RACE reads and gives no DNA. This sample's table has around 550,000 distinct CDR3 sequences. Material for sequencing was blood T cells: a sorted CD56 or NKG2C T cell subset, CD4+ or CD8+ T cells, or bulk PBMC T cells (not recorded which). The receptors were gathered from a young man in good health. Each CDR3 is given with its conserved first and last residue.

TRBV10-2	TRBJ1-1	CASSVHVDLNTEAFF
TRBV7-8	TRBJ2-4	CASSQTGTSGRRDIQYF
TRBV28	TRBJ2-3	CASSFRPWGGFDTQYF
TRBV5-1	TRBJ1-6	CASSAPGQGNSPLHF
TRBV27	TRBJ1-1	CASARNTEAFF
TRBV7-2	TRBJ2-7	CASSLRTGPTYEQYF
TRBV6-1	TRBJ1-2	CASRKAGLNYGYTF
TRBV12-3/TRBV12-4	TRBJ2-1	CASSLGPGPSSYNEQFF
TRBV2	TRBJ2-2	CASRAGTVLANTGELFF
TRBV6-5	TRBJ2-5	CASSYLPGQPKETQYF
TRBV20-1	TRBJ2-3	CSARAGGSTDTQYF
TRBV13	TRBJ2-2	CASRGIGELFF
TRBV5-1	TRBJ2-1	CASSLGTELTQFF
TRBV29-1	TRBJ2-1	CSAPTGVSYNEQFF
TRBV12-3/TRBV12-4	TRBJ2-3	CASSLVESGTDTQYF
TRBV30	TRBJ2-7	CALDSWYEQYF
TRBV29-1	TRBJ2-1	CSVEGLPSLLRDEQFF
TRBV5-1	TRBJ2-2	CASRTSVTGELFF
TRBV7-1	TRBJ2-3	CASSSKRSGGPEGSSSTDTQYF
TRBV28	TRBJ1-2	CASITPYGYTF
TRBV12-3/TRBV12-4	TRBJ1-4	CASRDGQGAGEKLFF
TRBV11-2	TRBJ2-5	CASSRTLLAGEMQETQYF
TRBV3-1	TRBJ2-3	CASSPGTVGGDTQYF
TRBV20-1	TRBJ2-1	CSARKGQLYRNEQFF
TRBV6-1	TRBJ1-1	CASSVFRQPNTEAFF
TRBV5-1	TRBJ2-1	CASSLAPSGVPNNEQFF
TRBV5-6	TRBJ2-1	CASSSRASSEQFF
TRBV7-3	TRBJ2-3	CASSLGVAADTQYF
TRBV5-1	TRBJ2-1	CASSSHSTGLAGEWGYNEQFF
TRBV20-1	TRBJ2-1	CSARDPRLPRGHNEQFF
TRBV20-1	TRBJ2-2	CSASGPSGPTNTGELFF
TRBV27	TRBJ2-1	CASSFLPLNEQFF
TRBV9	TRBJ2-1	CASSEGPGSPDEQFF
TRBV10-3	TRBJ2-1	CAIRGTGGMDEQFF